This T cell receptor (beta chain) was identified during a study of identical twins. The CDR3 spans 14 residues. Trimming took 3 bases from V and 8 from J, leaving 17 bases between them. Germline V CDR1 and CDR2: SGHRS, YFSETQ. About this clonotype: Its cognate antigen is unknown.

Findings of the study overall: Clonotypes of the beta chain that were abundant in cord blood carried fewer insertions (memory repertoires showed none). Conclusions leaned on cross-sectional statistical analysis and did not track the same donors over time. Twins' surplus sharing was weaker for beta out-of-frame sequences.

Using its own MiXCR run on the 5' RACE reads, TCRdb lists one record per CDR3 protein. This table has about 920,000 distinct CDR3 sequences, over 9% appearing once. These data are also associated with another study on yellow fever vaccine responses in identical twins. From that second work: The T cell response to vaccination in identical twins was reportedly partly convergent and partly personalized.

The source of this sequence is a woman under 30 in good health. Specimen: PBMCs. The chain uses TRBV5-1 and TRBJ1-2; D possibly corresponds to TRBD1 (5 bases). CDR3 bases: TGCGCCAGCAGCTCGGGGACGTACCCAGGAGGCTACACCTTC. This translates into CASSSGTYPGGYTF.